This T cell receptor beta chain was profiled in a study of molecular identifiers for immune sequencing clone quantification. Study overall: Naive CD8 RNA (around 20,000 or 99,000 cells) was divided into five aliquots, with four sequenced. The study's findings and limits: Reportedly, one cell's Jurkat TCR RNA was detected within 1,100,000 naive CD8 cells.

Germline V gives CDR1 SEHNR, CDR2 FQNEAQ (reference sequence). Trimming took 8 bases from V and 1 from J, leaving 12 bases between them. There are 14 residues in the CDR3. Preparation of the bulk TCR libraries relied on previously described methods and listed TCR primers. One entry per CDR3 protein results from TCRdb running MiXCR on the PCR reads. Found here are 300,000 to 350,000 distinct CDR3 sequences, about 22% of them singletons; the top ten hold approximately 0.83%. Concerning this clonotype: What it recognizes is unknown. A much larger clonotype is one base distant, so this may be a read error.

Libraries from naive CD8 cells were generated from about 20,000 to 1,000,000 sorted cells (with 10%, 30% or 50% RNA). This sequence was found in a human donor in good health. Some libraries in this study had Jurkat cell RNA spiked in. The sample consisted of naive CD8+ T cells from blood, with Jurkat cell RNA spiked in. Specified subset: FACS-sorted CD8+CD4-CCR7+CD45RA+ naive T cells. The V and J genes are TRBV7-9 and TRBJ1-5; D may be TRBD1 (6 bases). The CDR3 spells CASGLTGSNQPQHF. The CDR3 DNA reads TGTGCCAGCGGTTTAACAGGGAGCAATCAGCCCCAGCATTTT. The entire variable domain, with the rest obtained from reference TRBV7-9 and TRBJ1-5, is as follows: DTGVSQNPRHKITKRGQNVTFRCDPISEHNRLYWYRQTLGQGPEFLTYFQNEAQLEKSRLLSDRFSAERPKGSFSTLEIQRTEQGDSAMYLCASGLTGSNQPQHFGDGTRLSIL.